This paragraph reports one T cell receptor beta chain. Its target is unknown. These data are taken from a study of blood T cells in healthy people across ages. Study-level points and caveats: Long-lived donors exceeded aged donors in naive CD4+ cells and diversity. Lack of knowledge of donor CMV status possibly confounded expanded clonotype changes.

Primers used in a second PCR of about 7 to 12 cycles were a sample-barcoded 5' primer and a J-beta primer mix. Through a template-switch adaptor with 12 random nucleotides, each cDNA molecule received a tag. TCRdb ran MiXCR on the 5' RACE reads and lists one entry per CDR3 protein. The sample has 1.4 million or so distinct CDR3 sequences, about 45% seen once. Germline lookup yields CDR1 SGDLS and CDR2 YYNGEE. The CDR3 sequence is 15 residues long. Per-sample PBMC isolation yielded at least 7 million cells. The chain combines TRBV9 with TRBJ2-1; 7 nucleotides line up with TRBD1. The better agreement between TRBJ2-7 and the DNA end casts doubt on the J call. Input material: blood. The sequence derives from a woman between 18 and 30 years old in good health. The CDR3 reads CASSATGSRYNEQYF. In nucleotides, the CDR3 is TGTGCCAGCAGCGCGACAGGGTCAAGATACAATGAGCAGTACTTC.